Listed below are T cell receptor beta chains from one sample, sequenced in a study of CD8+ T cells in alopecia areata. Produced via immunoSEQ multiplex PCR; TCRdb's table is partial and in-frame only. Of approximately 12,000 clones in the sample, around 62% are singletons; the top ten hold roughly an eighth. Sequencing was done on a sample of skin. These receptors all come from a human donor with alopecia areata. Both conserved end residues are part of each CDR3. A D gene is named only where the DNA matches it firmly. Rows give clone size only sometimes, using once, few, many, or a class for an expanded clone.

. TRBJ2-5 TRBV5-1 . CASSFSGAETQYF TGCGCCAGCAGCTTTAGCGGAGCGGAGACCCAGTACTTC
TRBD1 TRBJ1-1 TRBV6-6 . CASTRDRDMNTEAFF TGTGCCAGCACCAGGGACAGGGACATGAACACTGAAGCTTTCTTT
. TRBJ2-7 TRBV6-5 . CASSSPTSRAYEQYF TGTGCCAGCAGTTCGCCCACTAGCCGCGCCTACGAGCAGTACTTC
TRBD1 TRBJ1-2 TRBV27 . CASRAGTGEPLRGYTF TGTGCCAGCAGGGCCGGGACAGGGGAGCCACTACGGGGCTACACCTTC
TRBD2 TRBJ2-1 TRBV4-1 few CASRPGLENNEQFF TGCGCCAGCAGACCGGGACTAGAGAACAATGAGCAGTTCTTC
. TRBJ2-3 TRBV5-6 . CASSGQLADTQYF TGTGCCAGCAGCGGGCAATTAGCAGATACGCAGTATTTT
. TRBJ2-5 TRBV6-5 . CASSPGESGEQYF TGTGCCAGCAGCCCAGGGGAATCAGGGGAGCAGTACTTC
TRBD2 TRBJ2-2 TRBV7-2 . CASSYFFGGGTNTGELFF TGTGCCAGCAGCTATTTTTTTGGCGGGGGAACGAACACCGGGGAGCTGTTTTTT
. TRBJ1-2 TRBV5-1 few CASSWGLSYGYTF TGCGCCAGCAGCTGGGGACTGAGCTATGGCTACACCTTC
. TRBJ2-1 TRBV19 . CASSIDLEGRDVYNEQFF TGTGCCAGTAGTATAGATCTCGAGGGACGGGACGTTTACAATGAGCAGTTCTTC
. TRBJ1-3 TRBV30 few CAWSVKTGSGNTIYF TGTGCCTGGAGTGTCAAAACCGGGAGTGGAAACACCATATATTTT
. TRBJ2-3 TRBV4-2 . CASSQDRSTDTQYF TGTGCCAGCAGCCAAGATCGGAGCACAGATACGCAGTATTTT
TRBD2 TRBJ2-5 TRBV5-4 . CASSFGRGLAGETQYF TGTGCCAGCAGCTTCGGTCGAGGGCTAGCGGGAGAGACCCAGTACTTC
TRBD1 TRBJ1-5 TRBV19 once CASSNPRTGFYSNQPQHF TGTGCCAGTAGTAACCCTCGGACAGGGTTTTATAGCAATCAGCCCCAGCATTTT
. TRBJ2-3 TRBV6-5 . CASSCISRGSDTQYF TGTGCCAGCAGTTGCATCTCAAGGGGGTCAGATACGCAGTATTTT
TRBD1 TRBJ2-5 TRBV28 . CASRDRAMETQYF TGTGCCAGCAGAGACAGGGCCATGGAGACCCAGTACTTC
. TRBJ2-3 TRBV19 . CASKNTGGQNTQYF TGTGCCAGCAAAAACACGGGGGGCCAAAATACGCAGTATTTT
TRBD1 TRBJ1-5 TRBV28 few CASSSTDRGNNQPQHF TGTGCCAGCAGTTCAACTGACAGGGGGAACAATCAGCCCCAGCATTTT
. TRBJ2-5 TRBV28 medium-sized CASGPGLLTRRVQYF TGTGCCAGCGGGCCGGGACTCCTAACGCGGAGGGTCCAGTACTTC
TRBD2 TRBJ2-7 TRBV30 . CAWSFLAGNDEQYF TGTGCCTGGAGTTTCCTAGCGGGTAACGACGAGCAGTACTTC
. TRBJ1-3 TRBV15 few CATSRDGLGAGNTIYF TGTGCCACCAGCAGAGATGGACTAGGGGCTGGAAACACCATATATTTT
TRBD2 TRBJ2-3 TRBV11-2 . CASSLDHTSGSVDTQYF TGTGCCAGCAGCTTAGATCACACTAGCGGGAGTGTAGATACGCAGTATTTT
. TRBJ1-4 TRBV15 . CATSRDGGPSEKLFF TGTGCCACCAGCAGAGATGGGGGGCCTAGTGAAAAACTGTTTTTT
. TRBJ2-5 TRBV7-6 . CASSEGEWTQYF TGTGCCAGCAGCGAGGGAGAGTGGACCCAGTACTTC
. TRBJ1-1 TRBV29-1 . CSVAETGNTEAFF TGCAGCGTGGCCGAAACAGGGAACACTGAAGCTTTCTTT
. TRBJ2-7 TRBV15 few CATSRLLGRGNYEQYF TGTGCCACCAGCAGGCTACTCGGGCGGGGAAACTACGAGCAGTACTTC
TRBD2 TRBJ2-3 TRBV4-2 few CASSPRTSGGADTQYF TGTGCCAGCAGCCCTCGGACTAGCGGGGGGGCAGATACGCAGTATTTT
. TRBJ1-5 TRBV29-1 . CSVRGGTGNQPQHF TGCAGCGTTCGGGGGGGGACGGGGAATCAGCCCCAGCATTTT
. TRBJ2-1 TRBV10-2 . CASSEAVQSSYNEQFF TGCGCCAGCAGTGAGGCGGTCCAGAGCTCCTACAATGAGCAGTTCTTC
. TRBJ2-2 TRBV4-1 . CASSRLGSREVTLSQDTGELFF TGCGCCAGCAGCCGCCTGGGGTCCAGGGAGGTAACGCTTTCCCAGGACACCGGGGAGCTGTTTTTT
. TRBJ2-1 TRBV28 few CASSLSRWDSYNEQFF TGTGCCAGCAGTTTATCTCGATGGGACTCCTACAATGAGCAGTTCTTC
. TRBJ1-1 TRBV7-9 . CASSSLIDAAFF TGTGCCAGCAGCTCCCTAATTGATGCAGCTTTCTTT
. TRBJ1-1 TRBV11-2 . CASSLDFLRSGNTEAFF TGTGCCAGCAGCTTAGATTTTTTAAGATCAGGGAACACTGAAGCTTTCTTT
. TRBJ1-1 TRBV27 . CASSLSFLHLAEAFF TGTGCCAGCAGTTTATCTTTTCTCCACTTGGCTGAAGCTTTCTTT
. TRBJ2-1 TRBV4-3 . CASSQGLAYNEQFF TGCGCCAGCAGCCAAGGACTAGCCTACAATGAGCAGTTCTTC
. TRBJ2-1 TRBV11-2 . CASSLGAIYNEQFF TGTGCCAGCAGCTTAGGGGCAATTTACAATGAGCAGTTCTTC
. TRBJ1-2 TRBV28 . CASSFAVWGRYGYTF TGTGCCAGCAGTTTTGCGGTCTGGGGGCGATATGGCTACACCTTC
. TRBJ2-7 TRBV15 . CATSVESSYEQYF TGTGCCACCAGCGTCGAATCCTCCTACGAGCAGTACTTC
. TRBJ2-1 TRBV11-2 . CASSFAGRYNEQFF TGTGCCAGCAGCTTCGCGGGTAGATACAATGAGCAGTTCTTC
TRBD2 TRBJ2-1 TRBV7-2 few CASSPGTSLYNEQFF TGTGCCAGCAGCCCGGGGACTAGCCTCTACAATGAGCAGTTCTTC
. TRBJ2-1 TRBV6-5 . CASSYRHLSEQFF TGTGCCAGCAGTTACCGCCATCTCAGTGAGCAGTTCTTC
. TRBJ2-6 TRBV7-9 . CASSPNTGPPGANVLTF TGTGCCAGCAGCCCAAATACAGGGCCCCCTGGGGCCAACGTCCTGACTTTC
. TRBJ2-1 TRBV18 . CASSALVYEQFF TGTGCCAGCTCAGCCCTAGTGTATGAGCAGTTCTTC
TRBD2 TRBJ2-1 TRBV4-3 . CASSQFSGGSYNEQFF TGCGCCAGCAGCCAATTTAGCGGGGGCTCCTACAATGAGCAGTTCTTC
TRBD2 TRBJ2-7 TRBV10-3 . CALSRGGRTYEQYF TGTGCCCTATCACGCGGGGGAAGAACCTACGAGCAGTACTTC
TRBD1 TRBJ2-7 TRBV4-1 . CASSWTGEDYEQYF TGCGCCAGCAGTTGGACAGGGGAGGACTACGAGCAGTACTTC
TRBD2 TRBJ2-2 TRBV4-3 few CASSQEGLAGTGELFF TGCGCCAGCAGCCAAGAGGGACTAGCGGGGACCGGGGAGCTGTTTTTT
. TRBJ2-7 TRBV18 . CASSPLTDSSYEQYF TGTGCCAGCTCACCATTGACAGATAGCTCCTACGAGCAGTACTTC
. TRBJ2-2 TRBV27 . CASSPRGLTGELFF TGTGCCAGCAGTCCACGGGGTTTAACCGGGGAGCTGTTTTTT
. TRBJ2-7 TRBV14 . CASSRQGQYF TGTGCCAGCAGCCGCCAGGGCCAGTACTTC
. TRBJ2-7 TRBV7-6 . CASSSHGSSYEQYF TGTGCCAGCAGCTCCCACGGTAGCTCCTACGAGCAGTACTTC
. TRBJ1-5 TRBV6-6 . CASSYLGVGNQPQHF TGTGCCAGCAGTTACCTCGGGGTCGGAAATCAGCCCCAGCATTTT
TRBD2 TRBJ2-6 TRBV4-2 . CASSQPRGGPSGANVLTF TGTGCCAGCAGCCAACCTCGGGGGGGACCCTCTGGGGCCAACGTCCTGACTTTC
. TRBJ2-5 TRBV6-5 . CASMGIYQETQYF TGTGCCAGCATGGGCATTTATCAAGAGACCCAGTACTTC
. TRBJ2-1 TRBV5-1 few CASSSRGLYNEQFF TGCGCCAGCAGCTCGCGGGGGCTCTACAATGAGCAGTTCTTC
. TRBJ2-1 TRBV11-2 . CASSPLTGRPNEQFF TGTGCCAGCAGCCCCTTGACAGGGAGGCCCAATGAGCAGTTCTTC
TRBD1 TRBJ2-7 TRBV29-1 few CSADRGLTGEQYF TGCAGCGCCGACAGGGGGCTAACTGGCGAGCAGTACTTC
TRBD2 TRBJ2-5 TRBV29-1 . CSVHGTSGAQETQYF TGCAGCGTTCATGGGACTAGCGGGGCCCAAGAGACCCAGTACTTC
TRBD2 TRBJ2-1 TRBV11-2 few CASSLSGLAYNEQFF TGTGCCAGCAGCTTATCGGGACTAGCATACAATGAGCAGTTCTTC